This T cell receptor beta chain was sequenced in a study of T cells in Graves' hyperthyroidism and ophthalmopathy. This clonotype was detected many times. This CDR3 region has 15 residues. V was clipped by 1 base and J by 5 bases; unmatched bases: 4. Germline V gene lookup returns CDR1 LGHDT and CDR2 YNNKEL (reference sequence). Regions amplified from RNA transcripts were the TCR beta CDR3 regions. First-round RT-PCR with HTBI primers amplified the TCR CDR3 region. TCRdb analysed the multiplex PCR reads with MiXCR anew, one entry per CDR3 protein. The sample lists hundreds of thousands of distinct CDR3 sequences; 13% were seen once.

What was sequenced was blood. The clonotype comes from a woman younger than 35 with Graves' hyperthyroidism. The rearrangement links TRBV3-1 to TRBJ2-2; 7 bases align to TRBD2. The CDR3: CASSQAPGGTGELFF. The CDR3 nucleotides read TGTGCCAGCAGCCAAGCGCCCGGGGGGACCGGGGAGCTGTTTTTT.